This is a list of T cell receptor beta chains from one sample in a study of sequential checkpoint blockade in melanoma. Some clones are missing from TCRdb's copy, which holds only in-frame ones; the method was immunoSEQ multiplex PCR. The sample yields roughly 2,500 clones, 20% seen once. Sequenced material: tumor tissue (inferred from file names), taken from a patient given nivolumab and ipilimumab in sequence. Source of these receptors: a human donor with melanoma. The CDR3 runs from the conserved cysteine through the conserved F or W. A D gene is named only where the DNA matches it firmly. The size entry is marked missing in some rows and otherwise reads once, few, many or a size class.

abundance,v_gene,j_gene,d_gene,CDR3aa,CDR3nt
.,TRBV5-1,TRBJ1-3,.,CASSSQGSGNTIYF,TGCGCCAGCAGCTCGCAGGGTTCGGGAAACACCATATATTTT
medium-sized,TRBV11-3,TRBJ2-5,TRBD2,CASSLQGTSWGETQYF,TGTGCCAGCAGCTTACAAGGGACTAGCTGGGGGGAGACCCAGTACTTC
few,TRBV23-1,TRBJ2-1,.,CASRLGGNNEQFF,TGCGCCAGCAGGTTGGGGGGAAACAATGAGCAGTTCTTC
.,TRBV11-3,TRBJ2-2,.,CASSLGLNTGELFF,TGTGCTAGCAGCCTCGGACTGAACACCGGGGAGCTGTTTTTT
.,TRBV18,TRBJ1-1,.,CASSPVTAFGSTEAFF,TGTGCCAGCTCACCAGTCACCGCCTTCGGAAGCACTGAAGCTTTCTTT
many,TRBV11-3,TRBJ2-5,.,CASSLTGSGETQYF,TGTGCCAGCAGCTTAACGGGGTCGGGGGAGACCCAGTACTTC
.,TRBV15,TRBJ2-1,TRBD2,CATSRDFTSGRGNEQFF,TGTGCCACCAGCAGAGATTTCACTAGCGGGAGAGGGAATGAGCAGTTCTTC
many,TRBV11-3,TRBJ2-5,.,CASSSPGAGETQYF,TGTGCCAGCAGCTCGCCGGGGGCGGGAGAGACCCAGTACTTC
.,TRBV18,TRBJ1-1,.,CASSLLRGINTEAFF,TGTGCCAGCTCACTTCTTCGGGGTATAAACACTGAAGCTTTCTTT
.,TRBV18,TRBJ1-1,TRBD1,CASSRETGGTEAFF,TGTGCCAGCTCACGTGAGACAGGGGGCACTGAAGCTTTCTTT
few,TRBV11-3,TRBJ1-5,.,CASSLLEDSNQPQHF,TGTGCCAGCAGCTTGCTAGAAGATAGCAATCAGCCCCAGCATTTT
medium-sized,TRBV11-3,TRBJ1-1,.,CASSPRIGGTNTEAFF,TGTGCCAGCAGCCCCCGGATCGGGGGGACGAACACTGAAGCTTTCTTT
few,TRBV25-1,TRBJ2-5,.,CASSLRGAGRETQYF,TGTGCCAGCAGTCTTCGGGGCGCAGGTAGAGAGACCCAGTACTTC
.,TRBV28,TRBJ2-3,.,CASSLVLRGLRTDTQYF,TGTGCCAGCAGTTTAGTCCTCCGGGGACTCCGCACAGATACGCAGTATTTT
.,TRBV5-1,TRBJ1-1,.,CASSLDFGQGNTEAFF,TGCGCCAGCAGCTTGGATTTCGGGCAGGGGAACACTGAAGCTTTCTTT
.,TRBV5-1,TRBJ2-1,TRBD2,CASAGEVGSYNEQFF,TGCGCCAGCGCGGGGGAGGTCGGTAGCTACAATGAGCAGTTCTTC
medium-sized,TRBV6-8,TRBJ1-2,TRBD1,CASTDPRGAFYGYTF,TGTGCCAGCACCGACCCCAGGGGGGCCTTCTATGGCTACACCTTC
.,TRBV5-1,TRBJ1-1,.,CASSQGFVLNTEAFF,TGCGCCAGCAGCCAGGGATTTGTCCTGAACACTGAAGCTTTCTTT
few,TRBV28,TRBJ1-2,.,CASRVPGVQYGYTF,TGTGCCAGCAGAGTACCCGGGGTACAATATGGCTACACCTTC
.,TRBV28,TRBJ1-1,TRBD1,CASRTTGAATEAFF,TGTGCCAGCAGAACAACAGGGGCTGCTACTGAAGCTTTCTTT
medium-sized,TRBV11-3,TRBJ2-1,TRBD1,CASSLRTGGDEQFF,TGTGCCAGCAGCTTAAGGACAGGGGGAGATGAGCAGTTCTTC
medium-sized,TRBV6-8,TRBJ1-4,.,CASSSGTLWTEKLFF,TGTGCCAGCAGTTCGGGGACACTCTGGACTGAAAAACTGTTTTTT
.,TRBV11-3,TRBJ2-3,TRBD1,CASSSGRGQVDTQYF,TGTGCCAGCAGCTCAGGCAGGGGGCAGGTAGATACGCAGTATTTT
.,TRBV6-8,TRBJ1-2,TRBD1,CASSNLPRPGGDYGYTF,TGTGCCAGCAGTAACTTGCCCCGGCCAGGGGGCGACTATGGCTACACCTTC
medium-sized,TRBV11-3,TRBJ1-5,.,CASSRGVALNQPQHF,TGTGCCAGCAGCCGCGGGGTTGCTCTCAATCAGCCCCAGCATTTT
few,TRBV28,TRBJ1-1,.,CASSSARISDTEAFF,TGTGCCAGCAGTTCGGCCAGGATCTCCGACACTGAAGCTTTCTTT
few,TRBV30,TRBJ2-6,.,CAWSVSVGRGYSGANVLTF,TGTGCCTGGAGTGTATCGGTAGGCAGGGGATACTCTGGGGCCAACGTCCTGACTTTC
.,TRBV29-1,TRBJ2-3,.,CSVVEVQGYNTQYF,TGCAGCGTTGTTGAAGTACAGGGCTACAATACGCAGTATTTT
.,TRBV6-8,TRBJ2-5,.,CASSYLTADWKTQYF,TGTGCCAGCAGTTACTTAACTGCAGACTGGAAGACCCAGTACTTC
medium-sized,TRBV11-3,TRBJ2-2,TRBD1,CASSKRQGPTGELFF,TGTGCCAGCAGCAAGAGACAGGGACCCACCGGGGAGCTGTTTTTT